Detailed here is one TCR beta chain. This entry is derived from a study of blood T cell repertoires in COVID-19. Study as a whole: Researchers got acute and convalescent COVID-19 samples from the United States, Italy and Spain. The cDNA or gDNA used as material had been derived from T cells, B-cell-depleted T cells, or PBMCs.

Germline CDR1 and CDR2: LNHDA and SQIVND (reference sequence). Trimming removed 5 bases from V and 4 bases from J, with 17 bases in between. CDR3 length equals 16 residues. As originally analysed: Estimation of nucleated cell counts was performed using reference gene primer amplification. Clones were read by immunoSEQ multiplex PCR, and TCRdb kept only the in-frame ones, dropping some. That table gives V, J and clone size, and the DNA gave D and trimming. The table records approximately 430,000 clones, 80% to 90% of them present only once. This clonotype was obtained from a woman in her twenties or thirties with active or convalescent COVID-19. The chain combines TRBV19 with TRBJ1-4; D call uncertain. Sequencing was performed on peripheral blood. The CDR3 spells CASSLLPPEGNEKLFF. Here the CDR3 DNA reads TGTGCCAGTAGTCTCCTTCCTCCAGAGGGTAATGAAAAACTGTTTTTT.